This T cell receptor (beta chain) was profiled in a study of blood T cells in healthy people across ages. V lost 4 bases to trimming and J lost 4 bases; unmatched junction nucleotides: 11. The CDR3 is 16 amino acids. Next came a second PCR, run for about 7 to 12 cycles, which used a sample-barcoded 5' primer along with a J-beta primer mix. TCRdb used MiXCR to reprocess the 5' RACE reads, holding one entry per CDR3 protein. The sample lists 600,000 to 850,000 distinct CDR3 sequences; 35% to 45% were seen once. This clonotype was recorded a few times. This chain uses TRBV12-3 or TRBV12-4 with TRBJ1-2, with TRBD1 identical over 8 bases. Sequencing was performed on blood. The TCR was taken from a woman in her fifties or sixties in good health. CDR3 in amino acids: CASSSRGQEVFYGYTF. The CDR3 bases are TGTGCCAGCAGTTCGCGGGGACAGGAGGTTTTCTATGGCTACACCTTC.